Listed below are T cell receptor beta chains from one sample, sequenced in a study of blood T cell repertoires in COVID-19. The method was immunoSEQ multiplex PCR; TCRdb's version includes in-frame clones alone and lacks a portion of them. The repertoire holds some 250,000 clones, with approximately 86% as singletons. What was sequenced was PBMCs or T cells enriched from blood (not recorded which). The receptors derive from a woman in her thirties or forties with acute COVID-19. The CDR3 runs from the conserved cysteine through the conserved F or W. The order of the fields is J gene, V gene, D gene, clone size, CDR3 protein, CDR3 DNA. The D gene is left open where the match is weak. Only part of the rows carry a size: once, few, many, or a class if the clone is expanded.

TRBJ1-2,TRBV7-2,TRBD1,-,CASNYKRDSYGYTF,TGTGCCAGCAACTATAAGAGGGACAGTTATGGCTACACCTTC
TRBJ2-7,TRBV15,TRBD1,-,CATSRDLAGGFYEQYF,TGTGCCACCAGCAGAGATCTGGCAGGGGGCTTCTACGAGCAGTACTTC
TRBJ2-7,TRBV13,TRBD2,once,CASSSPSGSGSIYGGYEQYF,TGTGCCAGCAGCTCGCCTTCGGGTAGCGGGAGTATTTATGGGGGCTACGAGCAGTACTTC
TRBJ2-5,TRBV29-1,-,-,CSVGVETQYF,TGCAGCGTGGGAGTAGAGACCCAGTACTTC
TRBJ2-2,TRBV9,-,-,CASSVGPSVNTGELFF,TGTGCCAGCAGCGTAGGGCCTAGCGTGAACACCGGGGAGCTGTTTTTT
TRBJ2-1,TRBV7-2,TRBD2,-,CASSPTSGRYNEQFF,TGTGCCAGCAGCCCGACTAGCGGGAGGTACAATGAGCAGTTCTTC
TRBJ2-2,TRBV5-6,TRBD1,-,CASSIPGQGVDGELFF,TGTGCCAGCAGCATCCCAGGACAGGGGGTGGACGGGGAGCTGTTTTTT
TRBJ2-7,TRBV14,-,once,CASSQSTLAIPHRQYF,TGTGCCAGCAGCCAATCCACACTAGCTATACCTCATCGGCAGTACTTC
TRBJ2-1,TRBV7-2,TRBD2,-,CASSRPSGRAYEQFF,TGTGCCAGCAGCCGCCCCAGCGGGAGGGCCTATGAGCAGTTCTTC
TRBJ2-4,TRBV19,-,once,CASWDTGSGTHIQYF,TGTGCCAGTTGGGACACGGGGTCTGGAACACACATTCAGTACTTC
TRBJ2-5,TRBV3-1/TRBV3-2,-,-,CASSQDVGGETQYF,TGTGCCAGCAGCCAAGATGTAGGGGGAGAGACCCAGTACTTC
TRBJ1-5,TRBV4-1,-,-,CASSQGAQINQPQHF,TGCGCCAGCAGCCAGGGGGCGCAAATCAATCAGCCCCAGCATTTT
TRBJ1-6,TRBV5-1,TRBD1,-,CASSLAQGENSPLHF,TGCGCCAGCAGCTTGGCACAGGGGGAAAATTCACCCCTCCACTTT
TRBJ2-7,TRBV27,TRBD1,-,CASILRDRDTSAYEQYF,TGTGCCAGCATCCTCCGGGACAGGGATACTAGCGCCTACGAGCAGTACTTC
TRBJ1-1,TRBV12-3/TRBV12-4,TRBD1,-,CASRSARGSEAFF,TGTGCCAGCAGGTCGGCCAGGGGGTCTGAAGCTTTCTTT
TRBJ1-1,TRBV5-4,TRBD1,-,CASSPDRGFVTEAFF,TGTGCCAGCAGCCCCGACAGGGGGTTTGTCACTGAAGCTTTCTTT
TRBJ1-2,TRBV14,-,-,CASSHSGGAPLYGYTF,TGTGCCAGCAGCCATTCGGGGGGCGCCCCCCTCTATGGCTACACCTTC
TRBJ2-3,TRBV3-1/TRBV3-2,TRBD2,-,CASSWKREQADTQYF,TGTGCCAGCAGTTGGAAGCGGGAGCAGGCAGATACGCAGTATTTT
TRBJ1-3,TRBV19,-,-,CASSAGTVRGNTIYF,TGTGCCAGTAGTGCGGGGACGGTACGAGGAAACACCATATATTTT
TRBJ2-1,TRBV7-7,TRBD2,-,CASSTNLAGGRYNEQFF,TGTGCTAGCAGCACCAATTTAGCGGGAGGGAGGTACAATGAGCAGTTCTTC
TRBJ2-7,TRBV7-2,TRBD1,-,CASSLGTGSYEQYF,TGTGCCAGCAGCTTAGGGACAGGGTCCTACGAGCAGTACTTC
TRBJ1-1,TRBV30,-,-,CAWSGQGNTEAFF,TGTGCCTGGAGTGGGCAGGGGAACACTGAAGCTTTCTTT
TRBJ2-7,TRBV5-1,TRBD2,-,CASSLVEREVGEQYF,TGCGCCAGCAGCTTGGTAGAGCGGGAGGTCGGCGAGCAGTACTTC
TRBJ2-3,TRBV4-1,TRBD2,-,CASSQGVAGGTSDTQYF,TGCGCCAGCAGCCAAGGGGTAGCGGGAGGGACCTCAGATACGCAGTATTTT
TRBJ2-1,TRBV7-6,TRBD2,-,CASSFNLAGISSYNEQFF,TGTGCCAGCAGCTTCAACCTAGCGGGAATCAGCTCCTACAATGAGCAGTTCTTC
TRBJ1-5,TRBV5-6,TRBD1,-,CASSVTGEFFRQPQHF,TGTGCCAGCAGCGTCACAGGGGAGTTTTTTCGTCAGCCCCAGCATTTT
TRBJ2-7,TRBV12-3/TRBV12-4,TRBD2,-,CASSFKLANEQYF,TGTGCCAGCAGTTTCAAACTAGCGAACGAGCAGTACTTC
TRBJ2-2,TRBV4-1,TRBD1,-,CASSQDRGRTGELFF,TGCGCCAGCAGCCAAGACAGGGGGCGAACCGGGGAGCTGTTTTTT
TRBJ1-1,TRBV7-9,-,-,CASSFPTDTEAFF,TGTGCCAGCAGCTTTCCCACGGACACCGAAGCTTTCTTT
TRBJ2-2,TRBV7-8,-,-,CASSLDGTSNTGELFF,TGTGCCAGCAGCTTAGACGGGACTTCTAACACCGGGGAGCTGTTTTTT
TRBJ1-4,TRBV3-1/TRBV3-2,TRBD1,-,CASSQVTGGGEKLFF,TGTGCCAGCAGCCAAGTTACAGGGGGCGGTGAAAAACTGTTTTTT
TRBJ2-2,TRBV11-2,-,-,CASSLVQGGGTGELFF,TGTGCCAGCAGCTTAGTTCAGGGGGGAGGCACCGGGGAGCTGTTTTTT